The 25 T cell receptor beta chains presented below share a single source sample, sequenced in a study of neoadjuvant nivolumab and ipilimumab in lung cancer. Generated by immunoSEQ multiplex PCR, the TCRdb table keeps only in-frame clones and is missing some. The data contain tens of thousands of clones, approximately 92% of them seen just once; the ten biggest clones take up approximately 3.3%. Here the sequenced sample was peripheral blood, taken before neoadjuvant nivolumab, alone or with ipilimumab. The receptor set was obtained from an adult with non-small cell lung cancer.

The chain uses TRBV6-5 and TRBJ1-1, with D perhaps TRBD1 (6 bases). The V end lost 2 bases, the J end lost 4 bases, and 14 bases lay between the germline ends. Looked up from germline, CDR1 is MNHEY and CDR2 is SVGAGI. CDR3 length: 15 amino acids. As DNA, the CDR3 is TGTGCCAGCAGTTACCAGGAGAGAGGGGGCACTGAAGCTTTCTTT. This codes for CASSYQERGGTEAFF.

The chain couples TRBV5-1 to TRBJ2-3; weak D call: TRBD2 (7 bases). The germline V gene has CDR1 SGHRS and CDR2 YFSETQ. The CDR3 runs 15 residues. Between the trimmed V and J ends, which lost 2 bases and 0 bases, there was a span of 10 bases. DNA of the CDR3: TGCGCCAGCAGCTTCGGGGGGCGAAGCACAGATACGCAGTATTTT. Translating gives CASSFGGRSTDTQYF.

The rearrangement uses TRBV5-4 and TRBJ2-3; the D gene is possibly TRBD2 (6 bases). Germline lookup yields CDR1 SGHNT and CDR2 YYREEE (reference sequence). This CDR3 comprises 15 residues. The V gene lost 3 bases and the J gene lost 0 bases, with 11 bases spanning the gap. The CDR3 nucleotides read TGTGCCAGCAGCTCGGACTACACTAGCACAGATACGCAGTATTTT. This sequence encodes CASSSDYTSTDTQYF.

This sequence joins TRBV27 and TRBJ2-2, with TRBD2 identical over 12 bases. The CDR3 has 17 amino acids. Germline V CDR1 and CDR2: MNHEY, SMNVEV (reference sequence). V dropped 7 bases and J dropped 4; count of bases not matched to a gene: 10. CDR3 sequence (DNA): TGTGCCAGCAACCCGACTAGCGGGAGACTCGGCACCGGGGAGCTGTTTTTT. This sequence encodes CASNPTSGRLGTGELFF.

The chain is built from TRBV11-3 and TRBJ2-7, with D possibly being TRBD1 (5 bases). This CDR3 comprises 14 residues. The germline V and J ends were trimmed by 5 bases and 2 bases, with 13 bases remaining between them. The germline V gene has CDR1 SGHNT and CDR2 YENEEA. The CDR3 DNA follows: TGTGCCAGCAGCCCATCGACAGCCACCTACGAGCAGTACTTC. Its protein is CASSPSTATYEQYF.

The chain recombines TRBV7-2 with TRBJ2-7; D uncertain. V lost 5 bases to trimming and J lost 2 bases, with 16 bases between them. The CDR3 sequence is 15 residues long. Germline CDR1 SGHTA, CDR2 FQGNSA. CDR3: CASSPLSLGTYEQYF. CDR3 in DNA: TGTGCCAGCAGCCCCTTGAGTTTAGGGACCTACGAGCAGTACTTC.

Comments on this clone: The same CDR3 also results from other DNA sequences found in this sample. The chain uses TRBV7-9 and TRBJ2-7, with D perhaps being TRBD1 or TRBD2 (5 bases each). The CDR3 is 13 amino acids. The ends were cut back, 1 base at V and 2 bases at J, with 6 bases in the middle. CDR1 is SEHNR, CDR2 FQNEAQ, per germline (reference sequence). CDR3 bases: TGTGCCAGCAGCTTAGGGGGGACCTACGAGCAGTACTTC. Encoded protein: CASSLGGTYEQYF. The entire variable domain, with the rest obtained from reference TRBV7-9 and TRBJ2-7, is as follows: DTGVSQNPRHKITKRGQNVTFRCDPISEHNRLYWYRQTLGQGPEFLTYFQNEAQLEKSRLLSDRFSAERPKGSFSTLEIQRTEQGDSAMYLCASSLGGTYEQYFGPGTRLTVT.

The rearrangement joins TRBV2 to TRBJ2-5; the D gene is possibly TRBD2 (7 bases). The ends were cut back, 6 bases at V and 4 bases at J, with 18 bases in the middle. The CDR3 is 15 amino acids. Looked up from germline, CDR1 is SNHLY and CDR2 is FYNNEI. The CDR3 DNA follows: TGTGCCAGCAGCCTTAAGCGGGGAGGGGGAGAGACCCAGTACTTC. This encodes CASSLKRGGGETQYF.

J is TRBJ2-5 and V is TRBV18; D is unresolved. The germline V gene encodes CDR1 KGHSH and CDR2 LQKENI. The CDR3 is made up of 14 amino acids. The V and J ends lost 3 bases and 5 bases respectively, with 13 bases between them. This chain's CDR3 is CASSPSTRGETQYF. The CDR3 bases are TGTGCCAGCTCACCCTCGACGCGTGGGGAGACCCAGTACTTC.

The rearrangement joins TRBV7-8 to TRBJ2-7; D perhaps matches TRBD1 (5 bases). V dropped 5 bases and J dropped 4 bases, with 9 bases sitting between them. The CDR3 runs to 12 residues. Germline V gene data show CDR1 as SGHVS and CDR2 as FQNEAQ. The CDR3 region is CASSRQGYEQYF. CDR3 in DNA: TGTGCCAGCAGCCGCCAGGGTTACGAGCAGTACTTC.

The V gene is TRBV11-2, the J gene TRBJ2-1, with a possible D match to TRBD2 (5 bases). The CDR3 contains 15 residues. Germline values: CDR1 SGHAT, CDR2 FQNNGV. The V end lost 0 bases, the J end lost 6 bases, and 12 bases lay between the germline ends. The CDR3: CASSLEAIGGNEQFF. The CDR3 DNA follows: TGTGCCAGCAGCTTAGAGGCTATCGGAGGCAATGAGCAGTTCTTC.

The chain carries TRBV10-1 and TRBJ2-7, with D possibly called TRBD1 or TRBD2 (5 bases each). V lost 6 bases to trimming and J lost 0 bases, with 15 bases between them. CDR1 and CDR2 from the germline V gene are WNHNN and SYGVQD (reference sequence). This CDR3 is built from 15 residues. The CDR3 is CASSLVPGSSYEQYF. In nucleotides, the CDR3 is TGCGCCAGCAGCCTAGTCCCAGGGAGCTCCTACGAGCAGTACTTC.

The J gene is TRBJ2-5, the V gene TRBV27; 8 bases are shared with TRBD2. The germline gives CDR1 MNHEY, CDR2 SMNVEV (reference sequence). V gave up 8 bases and J gave up 5 bases; unmatched junction bases: 10. There are 14 residues in the CDR3. CDR3 nucleotides: TGTGCCAGCGGAGAAGCGGGAGCCTGGGAGACCCAGTACTTC. It translates to CASGEAGAWETQYF.

The chain combines TRBV11-2 with TRBJ1-1; D not resolved. Germline V gene lookup returns CDR1 SGHAT and CDR2 FQNNGV. This CDR3 is built from 14 residues. V shed 6 bases and J shed 1 base, with 12 bases lying between them. The CDR3 sequence: CASSLHPGNTEAFF. DNA for the CDR3: TGTGCCAGCAGTTTACACCCAGGGAACACTGAAGCTTTCTTT.

The chain uses TRBV28 and TRBJ1-1; the match to TRBD1 covers 11 bases. This CDR3 region has 14 residues. V was clipped by 8 bases and J by 2 bases; unmatched bases: 4. The germline V gene encodes CDR1 MDHEN and CDR2 SYDVKM. The CDR3 DNA reads as TGTGCCAGCGGACGGACAGGGGGCAACACTGAAGCTTTCTTT. Its protein is CASGRTGGNTEAFF.

The chain recombines TRBV4-3 with TRBJ2-4; 10 bases match TRBD2. V lost 0 bases, J lost 7 bases, and 6 bases stayed unmatched. There are 16 residues in the CDR3. CDR1 LGHNA and CDR2 YSLEER come from the germline V gene. The CDR3 DNA follows: TGCGCCAGCAGCCAAGATTATTTACTAGCGGGGAACATTCAGTACTTC. Protein sequence: CASSQDYLLAGNIQYF.

This chain uses TRBV5-1 with TRBJ1-1; 11 bases agree with TRBD1. The length of the CDR3 is 15 residues. The germline V gene encodes CDR1 SGHRS and CDR2 YFSETQ. V dropped 1 base and J dropped 4; count of bases not matched to a gene: 3. CDR3: CASSLFGTGGTEAFF. The CDR3 coding sequence is TGCGCCAGCAGCTTGTTCGGGACAGGGGGCACTGAAGCTTTCTTT.

The rearrangement links TRBV2 to TRBJ2-7, with TRBD2 matching 8 bases. Germline V gene data show CDR1 as SNHLY and CDR2 as FYNNEI. The CDR3 loop spans 14 amino acids. The V gene end was trimmed by 8 bases and the J gene end by 5 bases; junction bases not matched to a gene: 11. CDR3 DNA: TGTGCCAGCCGAAGAATAGCGGGGAACAACGAGCAGTACTTC. Its protein is CASRRIAGNNEQYF.

The chain carries TRBV10-1 and TRBJ1-1; the D gene is possibly TRBD1 (5 bases). The V end was cut by 9 bases, the J end by 0 bases, with 11 bases between. The CDR3 spans 13 residues. Germline CDR1 WNHNN, CDR2 SYGVQD (reference sequence). The CDR3 DNA follows: TGCGCCAGTGGGGACGGGATGAACACTGAAGCTTTCTTT. Translated: CASGDGMNTEAFF.

The chain uses TRBV5-1 and TRBJ2-5, with D perhaps matching TRBD1 (6 bases). Trimming took 0 bases from V and 2 from J, leaving 11 bases between them. The CDR3 is 15 amino acids. Germline assignment: CDR1 SGHRS and CDR2 YFSETQ. The CDR3 nucleotides are TGCGCCAGCAGCTTGGATCAGGGGCGACAAGAGACCCAGTACTTC. It codes for CASSLDQGRQETQYF.

J is TRBJ2-5 and V is TRBV19; 14 nucleotides agree with TRBD2. This CDR3 spans 15 amino acids. Germline CDR1 is LNHDA and CDR2 is SQIVND (reference sequence). V trimming: 5 bases; J trimming: 4 bases; junction bases outside the gene matches: 3. CDR3 sequence: CASSEGLAGVETQYF. The CDR3 DNA follows: TGTGCCAGTAGTGAGGGACTAGCGGGAGTAGAGACCCAGTACTTC.

The rearrangement joins TRBV6-6 to TRBJ2-5, with D perhaps matching TRBD1 (5 bases). V lost 5 bases and J lost 5, with 12 bases in between. The CDR3 runs to 13 residues. Germline V gives CDR1 MNHNY, CDR2 SVGAGI (reference sequence). The CDR3 protein is CASSTGQRETQYF. In DNA form, the CDR3 reads TGTGCCAGCAGTACCGGACAACGGGAGACCCAGTACTTC.

The chain joins TRBV25-1 to TRBJ2-1, with D possibly TRBD1 on 6 matching bases. The CDR3 covers 14 residues. Germline V CDR1 and CDR2: MGHDK, SYGVNS. Trimming removed 3 bases from V and 14 bases from J, with 20 bases in between. For the CDR3, the DNA is TGTGCCAGCAGTGATGGGCAGGGGAACAGGTTGGAGTTCTTC. Residues: CASSDGQGNRLEFF.

J is TRBJ2-5 and V is TRBV7-3; D remains unclear. V was cut by 0 bases and J by 0 bases, with 5 bases left in between. Per germline, CDR1 SGHTA and CDR2 FQGTGA. The CDR3 contains 14 residues. The CDR3 protein is CASSLTWDQETQYF. CDR3 sequence (DNA): TGTGCCAGCAGCTTAACGTGGGACCAAGAGACCCAGTACTTC.

This chain connects TRBV10-1 to TRBJ2-7; D assignment may be TRBD1 or TRBD2 (7 bases each). The CDR3 consists of 16 residues. The V gene lost 0 bases and the J gene lost 3 bases, with 15 bases spanning the gap. The germline V gene encodes CDR1 WNHNN and CDR2 SYGVQD (reference sequence). The CDR3 is CASSESPGGGFYEQYF. CDR3 bases: TGCGCCAGCAGTGAGTCTCCAGGGGGGGGATTCTACGAGCAGTACTTC.